This TCR beta chain was recovered during a study of blood T cells in healthy people across ages. This clonotype was counted between two and nine times. The germline CDR1 and CDR2 sequences are MGHRA and YSYEKL. Losses at the gene ends were 0 bases for V and 1 base for J; bases not matched to a gene: 5. CDR3 length: 17 amino acids. For the second PCR, which ran for about 6 to 11 cycles, a sample-barcoded 5' primer and a J-beta primer mix were used. TCRdb reprocessed the 5' RACE reads with MiXCR, giving one entry per CDR3 protein. The table has more than 650,000 distinct CDR3 sequences, more than 25% seen once. In addition, the sample was reused for a study of T cells of mothers and their children.

The source is a boy aged 10-17 years in good health. What was sequenced was blood. The genes are TRBV4-1 and TRBJ1-4, with 7 nucleotides matching TRBD1. CDR3: CASSQDSYRGTNEKLFF. In DNA form, the CDR3 reads TGCGCCAGCAGCCAAGATTCCTACAGGGGAACTAATGAAAAACTGTTTTTT.